A single sample gave rise to the 29 T cell receptor beta chains below, sequenced in a study of cytomegalovirus exposure and HLA in healthy donors. The PCR used 60 Vbeta and 13 Jbeta primers. Profiling relied on immunoSEQ multiplex PCR, and the TCRdb table lists in-frame clones only, not all of them. Among 96,000 or so clones listed, roughly 74% were seen once. Sequenced material: PBMCs. These receptors originate from a female donor in good health and CMV-seropositive.

This chain links TRBV7-8 with TRBJ1-1, with 7 bases matching TRBD1. This CDR3 comprises 15 residues. Looked up from germline, CDR1 is SGHVS and CDR2 is FQNEAQ. Trimming at V came to 1 base and at J to 4 bases, leaving 6 bases not matched to a gene. The CDR3: CASSLVGRGTTEAFF. DNA of the CDR3: TGTGCCAGCAGCTTAGTAGGCAGGGGGACCACTGAAGCTTTCTTT.

On this clone: The junction differs from germline at one of its ends, possibly a read error. The genes are TRBV7-7 and TRBJ2-1; no clear D. The CDR3 sequence is 13 residues long. Per the germline V gene, CDR1 is SSHAT and CDR2 is FNYEAQ (reference sequence). In nucleotides, the CDR3 is TGTGCTAGCAGCTTAGGGTACGGGAATGAGCAGTTCTTC. Protein: CASSLGYGNEQFF.

The chain has TRBV2 and TRBJ1-2; the match to TRBD1 covers 9 bases. The length of the CDR3 is 17 residues. With 6 bases clipped from V and 5 bases from J, the junction kept 16 bases outside the gene matches. The germline gives CDR1 SNHLY, CDR2 FYNNEI. The CDR3 is CASRPTLRQGEIYGYTF. The CDR3 DNA sequence: TGTGCCAGCAGGCCAACGCTCCGACAGGGGGAGATATATGGCTACACCTTC.

This chain connects TRBV11-3 to TRBJ2-5, with 7 nucleotides matching TRBD2. The V and J ends lost 3 bases and 7 bases, in that order; junction bases with no gene match: 5. CDR3 length: 13 residues. CDR1 and CDR2 (germline): SGHNT, YENEEA. CDR3: CASSFTSAGTQYF. As DNA, the CDR3 is TGTGCCAGCAGCTTTACTAGCGCTGGGACCCAGTACTTC.

This chain uses TRBV4-3 with TRBJ2-1; 8 bases are shared with TRBD1. Germline V gene data show CDR1 as LGHNA and CDR2 as YSLEER. This CDR3 comprises 16 residues. J gave up 9 bases and V 4 bases, and 14 bases lay outside the gene matches. Written as DNA, the CDR3 is TGCGCCAGCAGCCGAGCCCGACAGGGGCGTAGGGTTGAGCAGTTCTTC. Protein product: CASSRARQGRRVEQFF.

The gene calls are TRBV7-2 and TRBJ1-6, with 10 bases lining up with TRBD1. J gave up 8 bases and V 1 base, and 2 bases lay outside the gene matches. The CDR3 loop spans 15 amino acids. Germline CDR1 SGHTA, CDR2 FQGNSA. Here the CDR3 reads CASSLVGTGDSPLHF. Written as DNA, the CDR3 is TGTGCCAGCAGCTTAGTAGGGACAGGGGATTCACCCCTCCACTTT.

The chain joins TRBV4-3 to TRBJ1-5; D gene ambiguous. Germline V gene sequence: CDR1 LGHNA, CDR2 YSLEER. This CDR3 is 15 amino acids long. With 0 bases removed from V and 7 bases from J, the gap between germline ends came to 13 bases. CDR3 loop: CASSQDWRVGQPQHF. The CDR3 region has the DNA TGCGCCAGCAGCCAAGATTGGAGGGTCGGGCAGCCCCAGCATTTT.

CDR3 sequence reads: CASSAGTGEGNEQFF. The CDR3 bases are TGCGCCAGCAGCGCCGGGACAGGGGAAGGTAATGAGCAGTTCTTC. V gene TRBV4-1 combines with J gene TRBJ2-1; 10 nucleotides agree with TRBD1. The CDR3 has 15 residues. CDR1 is MGHRA, CDR2 YSYEKL, per germline. Trimming cost V 5 bases and J 7 bases; bases outside gene matches: 8.

This clone was observed once. The chain combines TRBV13 with TRBJ2-3, with a possible D match to TRBD1 (6 bases). The germline V and J ends were trimmed by 0 bases and 0 bases, with 7 bases remaining between them. The CDR3 sequence is 15 residues long. The germline gives CDR1 PRHDT, CDR2 FYEKMQ (reference sequence). Here the CDR3 reads CASSLGGQSTDTQYF. CDR3 sequence (DNA): TGTGCCAGCAGCTTAGGAGGACAGAGCACAGATACGCAGTATTTT.

This chain joins TRBV5-1 and TRBJ2-1; the match to TRBD1 covers 8 bases. Germline-derived CDR1 and CDR2 are SGHRS and YFSETQ. The CDR3 contains 15 residues. Losses at the gene ends were 0 bases for V and 8 bases for J; bases not matched to a gene: 7. The CDR3: CASSLGQGAQYEQFF. CDR3 DNA sequence: TGCGCCAGCAGCTTGGGGCAGGGGGCTCAGTATGAGCAGTTCTTC.

This chain joins TRBV4-3 and TRBJ1-1; perhaps TRBD1 as D (6 bases). The CDR3 contains 15 residues. From germline, CDR1 is LGHNA and CDR2 YSLEER. Trimming shortened V by 4 bases and J by 3 bases, and 15 bases separated the two germline ends. DNA for the CDR3: TGCGCCAGCAGCCTCGTTGGGAGGGGGGACACTGAAGCTTTCTTT. As protein: CASSLVGRGDTEAFF.

This clone turned up a few times. The chain carries TRBV19 and TRBJ2-1, with TRBD1 identical over 7 bases. The CDR3 is 14 residues long. Germline trimming cut 6 bases from V and 1 base from J; bases unmatched to any gene: 3. Germline lookup yields CDR1 LNHDA and CDR2 SQIVND (reference sequence). This chain's CDR3 is CASSPGQSYNEQFF. CDR3 bases: TGTGCCAGTAGCCCGGGACAGTCCTACAATGAGCAGTTCTTC.

This chain uses TRBV7-2 with TRBJ2-7; tentative D call: TRBD2 (5 bases). Germline values: CDR1 SGHTA, CDR2 FQGNSA. Trimming pared 5 bases from V and 7 bases from J, leaving 18 bases between. The CDR3 is 14 amino acids. In DNA, the CDR3 is TGTGCCAGCAGCCCAATCCACCCACCGGGGGAGCAGTACTTC. Encoded protein: CASSPIHPPGEQYF.

V usage is TRBV18 and J usage is TRBJ1-2; D is perhaps TRBD1 (5 bases). This CDR3 region has 15 residues. V shed 3 bases and J shed 7 bases, with 18 bases lying between them. From germline, CDR1 is KGHSH and CDR2 LQKENI. The CDR3 loop is CASSPQGLEDSGYTF. The CDR3 DNA reads as TGTGCCAGCTCACCCCAGGGACTTGAGGACTCTGGCTACACCTTC.

This chain connects TRBV9 to TRBJ1-1; D is unresolved. V was clipped by 0 bases and J by 1 base, with 10 bases between them. The germline CDR1 and CDR2 sequences are SGDLS and YYNGEE. The CDR3 is 15 amino acids. CDR3 protein: CASSVDGGWNTEAFF. In nucleotides, the CDR3 is TGTGCCAGCAGCGTAGACGGCGGATGGAACACTGAAGCTTTCTTT. Together with reference TRBV9 and TRBJ1-1, the CDR3 gives the full variable domain: DSGVTQTPKHLITATGQRVTLRCSPRSGDLSVYWYQQSLDQGLQFLIQYYNGEERAKGNILERFSAQQFPDLHSELNLSSLELGDSALYFCASSVDGGWNTEAFFGQGTRLTVV.

This sequence joins TRBV7-2 and TRBJ1-3; D call uncertain. The CDR3 is made up of 15 amino acids. Germline-derived CDR1 and CDR2 are SGHTA and FQGNSA. V lost 1 base and J lost 0, with 7 bases in between. The CDR3 spells CASSLVVSSGNTIYF. CDR3 bases: TGTGCCAGCAGCTTAGTGGTCAGCTCTGGAAACACCATATATTTT.

CDR3: CASSLGRLTGELFF. The CDR3 nucleotides are TGTGCCAGCAGCTTAGGGCGGTTAACCGGGGAGCTGTTTTTT. The gene calls are TRBV11-2 and TRBJ2-2; unclear D gene. With 1 base removed from V and 5 bases from J, the gap between germline ends came to 8 bases. The germline CDR1 and CDR2 sequences are SGHAT and FQNNGV. The CDR3 consists of 14 residues.

This chain uses TRBV27 with TRBJ2-7, with 7 bases aligning to TRBD2. V shed 4 bases and J 2 bases; nucleotides not matched to a gene: 8. The CDR3 runs to 15 residues. Per the germline V gene, CDR1 is MNHEY and CDR2 is SMNVEV (reference sequence). The CDR3 loop reads CASSWGRASTYEQYF. CDR3 coding DNA: TGTGCCAGCAGTTGGGGGAGGGCCTCCACCTACGAGCAGTACTTC.

The V gene is TRBV5-1, the J gene TRBJ2-7, with 9 bases matching TRBD1. This CDR3 spans 17 amino acids. Germline-derived CDR1 and CDR2 are SGHRS and YFSETQ. Trimming removed 2 bases from V and 6 bases from J; junction bases left unmatched: 15. The CDR3 reads CASSFTYPGTGFSEQYF. The CDR3 DNA reads TGCGCCAGCAGCTTTACCTATCCCGGGACAGGGTTCTCCGAGCAGTACTTC.

The rearrangement uses TRBV7-9 and TRBJ1-1; a possible D gene is TRBD1 (6 bases). CDR3 size: 14 residues. Germline lookup yields CDR1 SEHNR and CDR2 FQNEAQ (reference sequence). The V end lost 5 bases, the J end lost 0 bases, and 10 bases lay between the germline ends. CDR3 in amino acids: CASSRGGVNTEAFF. The DNA for the CDR3 is TGTGCCAGCAGCCGAGGGGGTGTGAACACTGAAGCTTTCTTT.

This clone was found once. The rearrangement joins TRBV7-9 to TRBJ2-7; D unclear. V was pared by 1 base and J by 2 bases, with 6 bases between. The CDR3 totals 13 residues. The V gene's germline CDR1 is SEHNR and CDR2 FQNEAQ (reference sequence). The CDR3 protein is CASSLGVAYEQYF. The CDR3 bases are TGTGCCAGCAGCTTAGGAGTAGCCTACGAGCAGTACTTC. The full variable domain, in which reference TRBV7-9 and TRBJ2-7 provide the parts outside the CDR3, is DTGVSQNPRHKITKRGQNVTFRCDPISEHNRLYWYRQTLGQGPEFLTYFQNEAQLEKSRLLSDRFSAERPKGSFSTLEIQRTEQGDSAMYLCASSLGVAYEQYFGPGTRLTVT.

This clone was observed a single time. The chain combines TRBV2 with TRBJ2-7; TRBD1 matches 8 bases. Germline V gene data show CDR1 as SNHLY and CDR2 as FYNNEI. The CDR3 extends over 16 amino acids. V was clipped by 3 bases and J by 4 bases; unmatched bases: 11. The CDR3 nucleotides read TGTGCCAGCAGTGATCCGGCGGCAGGGGGCGGTTACGAGCAGTACTTC. It yields the protein CASSDPAAGGGYEQYF.

The chain uses TRBV7-2 and TRBJ2-7, with D tentatively TRBD2 (5 bases). V lost 1 base and J 8 bases, leaving 9 bases between the germline ends. The CDR3 contains 12 residues. Per germline, CDR1 SGHTA and CDR2 FQGNSA. The CDR3 loop is CASSLVGAQQYF. In nucleotides, the CDR3 is TGTGCCAGCAGCTTAGTGGGAGCCCAGCAGTACTTC.

V gene TRBV2 combines with J gene TRBJ1-3; 8 bases fit TRBD1. Germline CDR1 and CDR2: SNHLY and FYNNEI. The CDR3 runs 15 residues. V lost 5 bases and J lost 2; bases outside the gene matches: 5. The CDR3 DNA reads TGTGCCAGCAGTTACGGGACAGGCCCTGGAAACACCATATATTTT. It yields the protein CASSYGTGPGNTIYF.

DNA for the CDR3: TGCGCCAGCAGCCAGGGACCTGGACAGATCTATGGCTACACCTTC. Its protein is CASSQGPGQIYGYTF. The V gene is TRBV4-3, the J gene TRBJ1-2; a possible D gene is TRBD1 (6 bases). There are 15 residues in the CDR3. The V gene lost 3 bases and the J gene lost 4 bases, with 15 bases spanning the gap. From germline, CDR1 is LGHNA and CDR2 YSLEER.

The chain carries TRBV9 and TRBJ1-2; D may be TRBD1 (5 bases). The V end was cut by 6 bases, the J end by 4 bases, with 13 bases between. The CDR3 spans 13 residues. Germline V gene lookup returns CDR1 SGDLS and CDR2 YYNGEE. The CDR3 region has the DNA TGTGCCAGCATGAGTCAGGGATCCTATGGCTACACCTTC. Its protein product is CASMSQGSYGYTF.

The chain combines TRBV5-1 with TRBJ2-1; TRBD2 is a possible D gene (6 bases). Trimming took off 0 bases at V and 9 bases at J, with 13 bases between the two ends. Per germline, CDR1 SGHRS and CDR2 YFSETQ. The CDR3 runs 14 residues. In DNA, the CDR3 is TGCGCCAGCAGCTTGGTGCCCGGGGAGGCTGAGCAGTTCTTC. It specifies CASSLVPGEAEQFF.

The V and J genes are TRBV7-3 and TRBJ1-4; D remains unclear. Germline V gene lookup returns CDR1 SGHTA and CDR2 FQGTGA. The CDR3 covers 15 residues. The V end lost 5 bases, the J end lost 0 bases, and 10 bases lay between the germline ends. As DNA, the CDR3 is TGTGCCAGCAGCCCCACCGGGGCAACTAATGAAAAACTGTTTTTT. This gives the protein CASSPTGATNEKLFF.

This chain joins TRBV29-1 and TRBJ1-2; possible D gene TRBD1, 6 bases. This CDR3 contains 16 residues. CDR1 is SQVTM, CDR2 ANQGSEA, per germline. V dropped 5 bases and J dropped 0 bases, with 19 bases sitting between them. The CDR3 nucleotides are TGCAGCGTTTATTGGGCAGGGGAACAAGCTAACTATGGCTACACCTTC. Translation gives CSVYWAGEQANYGYTF.